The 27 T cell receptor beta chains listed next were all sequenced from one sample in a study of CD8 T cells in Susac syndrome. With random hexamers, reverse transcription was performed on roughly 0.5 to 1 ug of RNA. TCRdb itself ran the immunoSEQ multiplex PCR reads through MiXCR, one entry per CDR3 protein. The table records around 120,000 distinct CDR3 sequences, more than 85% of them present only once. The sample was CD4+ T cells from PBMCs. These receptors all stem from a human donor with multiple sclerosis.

The CDR3 is CASSLGGRGSTDTQYF. The CDR3 region has the DNA TGTGCCAGCAGCTTGGGGGGCAGAGGGAGCACAGATACGCAGTATTTT. This chain links TRBV5-6 with TRBJ2-3, with D perhaps given as TRBD1 or TRBD2 (5 bases each). V dropped 0 bases and J dropped 0 bases, with 11 bases sitting between them. The V gene's germline CDR1 is SGHDT and CDR2 YYEEEE. CDR3 size: 16 residues. The entire variable domain, with the rest obtained from reference TRBV5-6 and TRBJ2-3, is as follows: DAGVTQSPTHLIKTRGQQVTLRCSPKSGHDTVSWYQQALGQGPQFIFQYYEEEERQRGNFPDRFSGHQFPNYSSELNVNALLLGDSALYLCASSLGGRGSTDTQYFGPGTRLTVL.

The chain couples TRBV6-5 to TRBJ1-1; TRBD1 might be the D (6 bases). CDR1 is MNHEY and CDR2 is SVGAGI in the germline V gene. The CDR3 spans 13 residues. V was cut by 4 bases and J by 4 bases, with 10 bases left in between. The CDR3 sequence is CASSSGQSTEAFF. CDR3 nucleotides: TGTGCCAGCAGTTCCGGACAGTCCACTGAAGCTTTCTTT.

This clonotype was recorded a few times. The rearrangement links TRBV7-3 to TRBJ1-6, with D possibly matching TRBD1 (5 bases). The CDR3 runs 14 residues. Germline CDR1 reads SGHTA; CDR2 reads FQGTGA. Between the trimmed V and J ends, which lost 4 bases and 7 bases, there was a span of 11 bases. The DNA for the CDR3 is TGTGCCAGCAGCTCCGGGACGTCAAATTCACCCCTCCACTTT. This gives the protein CASSSGTSNSPLHF.

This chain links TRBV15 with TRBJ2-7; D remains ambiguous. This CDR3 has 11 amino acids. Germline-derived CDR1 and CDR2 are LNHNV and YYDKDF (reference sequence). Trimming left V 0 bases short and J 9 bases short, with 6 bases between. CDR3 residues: CATSRDQGQYF. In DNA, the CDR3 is TGTGCCACCAGCAGAGATCAAGGGCAGTACTTC. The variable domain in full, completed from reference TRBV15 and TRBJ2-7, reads DAMVIQNPRYQVTQFGKPVTLSCSQTLNHNVMYWYQQKSSQAPKLLFHYYDKDFNNEADTPDNFQSRRPNTSFCFLDIRSPGLGDTAMYLCATSRDQGQYFGPGTRLTVT.

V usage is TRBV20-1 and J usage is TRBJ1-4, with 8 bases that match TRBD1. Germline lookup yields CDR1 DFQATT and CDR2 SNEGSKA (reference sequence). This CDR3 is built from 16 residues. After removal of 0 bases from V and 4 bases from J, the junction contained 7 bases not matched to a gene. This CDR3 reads CSARDSRGLGNEKLFF. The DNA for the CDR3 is TGCAGTGCTAGAGATAGCAGGGGGCTTGGTAATGAAAAACTGTTTTTT.

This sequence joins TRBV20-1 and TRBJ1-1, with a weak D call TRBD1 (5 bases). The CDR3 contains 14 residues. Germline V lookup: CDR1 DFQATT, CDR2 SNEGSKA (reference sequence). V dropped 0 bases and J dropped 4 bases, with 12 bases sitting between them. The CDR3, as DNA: TGCAGTGCTAGAGATCGTCAGGGATTCACTGAAGCTTTCTTT. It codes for CSARDRQGFTEAFF.

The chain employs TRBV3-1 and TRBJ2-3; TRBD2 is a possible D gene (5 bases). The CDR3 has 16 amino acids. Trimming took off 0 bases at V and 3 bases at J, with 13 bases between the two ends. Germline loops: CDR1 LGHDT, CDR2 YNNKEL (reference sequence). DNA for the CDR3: TGTGCCAGCAGCCAAGACCCGGACTTCGTGACAGATACGCAGTATTTT. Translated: CASSQDPDFVTDTQYF.

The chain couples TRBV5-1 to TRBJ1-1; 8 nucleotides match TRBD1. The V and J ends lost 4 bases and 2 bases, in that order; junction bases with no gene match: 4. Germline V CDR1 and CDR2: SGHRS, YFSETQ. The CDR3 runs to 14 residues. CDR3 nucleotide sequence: TGCGCCAGCAGCACGGGACAGGCCAACACTGAAGCTTTCTTT. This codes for CASSTGQANTEAFF.

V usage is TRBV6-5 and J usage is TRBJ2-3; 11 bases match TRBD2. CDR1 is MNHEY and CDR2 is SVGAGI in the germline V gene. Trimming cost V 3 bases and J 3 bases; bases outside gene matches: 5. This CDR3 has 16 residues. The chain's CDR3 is CASSYSGGARTDTQYF. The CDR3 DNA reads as TGTGCCAGCAGTTATAGCGGGGGGGCCCGGACAGATACGCAGTATTTT.

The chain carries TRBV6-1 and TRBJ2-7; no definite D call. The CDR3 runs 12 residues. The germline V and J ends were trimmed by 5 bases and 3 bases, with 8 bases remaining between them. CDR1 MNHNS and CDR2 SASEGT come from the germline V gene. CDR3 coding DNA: TGTGCCAGCAGTCACGACGGCTACGAGCAGTACTTC. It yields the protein CASSHDGYEQYF.

DNA of the CDR3: TGTGCCAGCGCTGGGGACAGGTACAATGAGCAGTTCTTC. This gives the protein CASAGDRYNEQFF. The rearrangement links TRBV28 to TRBJ2-1; TRBD1 matches 8 bases. The CDR3 totals 13 residues. Looked up from germline, CDR1 is MDHEN and CDR2 is SYDVKM. J was trimmed by 4 bases and V by 8 bases; bases with no gene match: 4.

The CDR3 DNA reads TGTGCCAGCAGCCGCGACACGGGAGAGACCCAGTACTTC. The encoded protein is CASSRDTGETQYF. The chain is built from TRBV5-4 and TRBJ2-5; D is unresolved. V shed 4 bases and J shed 4 bases, with 11 bases lying between them. Germline loops: CDR1 SGHNT, CDR2 YYREEE (reference sequence). This CDR3 is built from 13 residues.

The CDR3 DNA reads TGCGCCAGCAGCTTGAGAGAGGGACAGGGGCAATCCGAGCAGTACTTC. Encoded protein: CASSLREGQGQSEQYF. V usage is TRBV5-1 and J usage is TRBJ2-7, with 10 bases that match TRBD1. The CDR3 length is 16 residues. Germline loops: CDR1 SGHRS, CDR2 YFSETQ. The J segment lost 6 bases and the V segment lost 1 base, leaving 10 bases of the junction unmatched.

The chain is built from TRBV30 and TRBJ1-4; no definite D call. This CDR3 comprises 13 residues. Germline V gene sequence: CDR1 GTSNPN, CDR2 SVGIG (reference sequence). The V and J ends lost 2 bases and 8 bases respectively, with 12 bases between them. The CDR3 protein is CAWSSRVGEKLFF. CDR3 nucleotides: TGTGCCTGGAGTTCAAGGGTCGGGGAAAAACTGTTTTTT. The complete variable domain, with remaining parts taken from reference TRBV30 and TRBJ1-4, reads SQTIHQWPATLVQPVGSPLSLECTVEGTSNPNLYWYRQAAGRGLQLLFYSVGIGQISSEVPQNLSASRPQDRQFILSSKKLLLSDSGFYLCAWSSRVGEKLFFGSGTQLSVL.

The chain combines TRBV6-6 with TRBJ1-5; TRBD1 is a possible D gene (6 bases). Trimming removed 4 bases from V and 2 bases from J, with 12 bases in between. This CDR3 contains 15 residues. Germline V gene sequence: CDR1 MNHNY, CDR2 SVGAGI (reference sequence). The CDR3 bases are TGTGCCAGCAGTTCTAACAGGGAGGGCAATCAGCCCCAGCATTTT. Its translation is CASSSNREGNQPQHF.

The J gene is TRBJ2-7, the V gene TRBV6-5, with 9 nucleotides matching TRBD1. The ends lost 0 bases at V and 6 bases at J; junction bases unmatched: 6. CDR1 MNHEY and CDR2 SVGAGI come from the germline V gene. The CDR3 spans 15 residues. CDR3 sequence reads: CASSYSGQGNREQYF. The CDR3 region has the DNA TGTGCCAGCAGTTACTCGGGACAGGGTAATCGCGAGCAGTACTTC.

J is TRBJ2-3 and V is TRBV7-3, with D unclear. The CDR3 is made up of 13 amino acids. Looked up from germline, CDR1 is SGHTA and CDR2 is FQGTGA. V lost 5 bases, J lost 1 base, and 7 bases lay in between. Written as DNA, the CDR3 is TGTGCCAGCAGCCCGACCCGCACAGATACGCAGTATTTT. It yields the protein CASSPTRTDTQYF. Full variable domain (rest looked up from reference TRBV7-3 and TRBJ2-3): GAGVSQTPSNKVTEKGKYVELRCDPISGHTALYWYRQSLGQGPEFLIYFQGTGAADDSGLPNDRFFAVRPEGSVSTLKIQRTERGDSAVYLCASSPTRTDTQYFGPGTRLTVL.

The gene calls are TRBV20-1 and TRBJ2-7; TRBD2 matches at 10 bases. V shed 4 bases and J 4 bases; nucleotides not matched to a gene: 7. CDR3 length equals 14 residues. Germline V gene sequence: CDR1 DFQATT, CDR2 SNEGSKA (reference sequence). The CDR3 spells CSATKSSGGYEQYF. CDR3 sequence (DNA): TGCAGTGCTACAAAATCTAGCGGGGGTTACGAGCAGTACTTC.

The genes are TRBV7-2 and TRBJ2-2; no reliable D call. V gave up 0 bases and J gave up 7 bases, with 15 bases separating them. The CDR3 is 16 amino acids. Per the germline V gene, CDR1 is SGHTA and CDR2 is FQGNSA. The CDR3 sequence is CASSLARTLIGGELFF. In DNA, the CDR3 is TGTGCCAGCAGCTTAGCGCGTACACTCATTGGCGGGGAGCTGTTTTTT.

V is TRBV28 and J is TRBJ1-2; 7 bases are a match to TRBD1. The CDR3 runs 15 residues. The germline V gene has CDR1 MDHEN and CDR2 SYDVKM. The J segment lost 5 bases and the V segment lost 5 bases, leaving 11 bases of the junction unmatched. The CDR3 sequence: CASSRGGTDEYGYTF. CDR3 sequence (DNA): TGTGCCAGCAGTCGCGGAGGGACAGACGAATATGGCTACACCTTC.

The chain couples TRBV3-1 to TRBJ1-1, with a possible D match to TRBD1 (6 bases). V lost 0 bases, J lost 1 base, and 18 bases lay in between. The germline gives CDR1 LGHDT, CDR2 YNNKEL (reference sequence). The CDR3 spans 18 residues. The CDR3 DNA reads TGTGCCAGCAGCCAAGATCTTGGGGGGCTCTACGGGAACACTGAAGCTTTCTTT. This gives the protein CASSQDLGGLYGNTEAFF.

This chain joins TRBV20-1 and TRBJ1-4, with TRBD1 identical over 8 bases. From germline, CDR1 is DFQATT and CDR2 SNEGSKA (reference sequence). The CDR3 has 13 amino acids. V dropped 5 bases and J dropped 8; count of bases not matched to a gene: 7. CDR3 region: CSARPGGQEKLFF. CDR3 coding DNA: TGCAGTGCTCGACCAGGGGGCCAGGAAAAACTGTTTTTT.

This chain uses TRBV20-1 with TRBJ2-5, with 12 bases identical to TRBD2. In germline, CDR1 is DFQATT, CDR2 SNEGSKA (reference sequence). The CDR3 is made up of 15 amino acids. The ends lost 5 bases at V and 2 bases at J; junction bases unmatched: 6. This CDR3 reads CSAVLAGGPQETQYF. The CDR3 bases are TGCAGTGCTGTCCTAGCGGGGGGGCCACAAGAGACCCAGTACTTC.

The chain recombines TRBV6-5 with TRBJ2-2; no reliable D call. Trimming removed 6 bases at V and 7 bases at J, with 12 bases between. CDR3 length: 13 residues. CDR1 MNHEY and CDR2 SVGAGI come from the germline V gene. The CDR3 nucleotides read TGTGCCAGCAGACGAACCGACCGCGGGGAGCTGTTTTTT. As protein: CASRRTDRGELFF.

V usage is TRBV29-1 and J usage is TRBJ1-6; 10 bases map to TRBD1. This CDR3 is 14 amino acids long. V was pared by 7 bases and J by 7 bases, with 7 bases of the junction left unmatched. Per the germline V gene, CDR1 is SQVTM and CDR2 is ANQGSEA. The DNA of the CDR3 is TGCAGCGCTGGGGAGACAGGGGGCAATTCACCCCTCCACTTT. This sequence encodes CSAGETGGNSPLHF.

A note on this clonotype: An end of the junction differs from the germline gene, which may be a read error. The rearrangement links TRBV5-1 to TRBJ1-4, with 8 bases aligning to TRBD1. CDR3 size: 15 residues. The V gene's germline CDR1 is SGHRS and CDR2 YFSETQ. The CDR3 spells CASSFDRGGNGKLFF. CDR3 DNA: TGCGCCAGCAGCTTCGACAGGGGAGGGAATGGAAAACTGTTTTTT.

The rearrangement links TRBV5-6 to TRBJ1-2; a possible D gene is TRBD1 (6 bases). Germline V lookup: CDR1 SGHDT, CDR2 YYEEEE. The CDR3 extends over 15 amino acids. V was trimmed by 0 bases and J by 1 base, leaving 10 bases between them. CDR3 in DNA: TGTGCCAGCAGCTTGGGCACAGGGAGTAACTATGGCTACACCTTC. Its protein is CASSLGTGSNYGYTF. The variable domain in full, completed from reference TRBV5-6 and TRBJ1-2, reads DAGVTQSPTHLIKTRGQQVTLRCSPKSGHDTVSWYQQALGQGPQFIFQYYEEEERQRGNFPDRFSGHQFPNYSSELNVNALLLGDSALYLCASSLGTGSNYGYTFGSGTRLTVV.